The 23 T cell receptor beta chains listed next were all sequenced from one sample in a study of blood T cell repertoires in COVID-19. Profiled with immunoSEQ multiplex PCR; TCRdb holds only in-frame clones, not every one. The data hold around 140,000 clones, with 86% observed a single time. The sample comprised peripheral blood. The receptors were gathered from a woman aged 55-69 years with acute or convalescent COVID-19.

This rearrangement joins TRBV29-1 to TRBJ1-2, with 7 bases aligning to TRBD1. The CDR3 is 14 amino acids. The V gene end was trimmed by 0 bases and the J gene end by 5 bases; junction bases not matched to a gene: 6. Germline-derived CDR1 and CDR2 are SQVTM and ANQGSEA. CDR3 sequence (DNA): TGCAGCGTTGAAGATCCAGGGGGAGCATATGGCTACACCTTC. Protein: CSVEDPGGAYGYTF.

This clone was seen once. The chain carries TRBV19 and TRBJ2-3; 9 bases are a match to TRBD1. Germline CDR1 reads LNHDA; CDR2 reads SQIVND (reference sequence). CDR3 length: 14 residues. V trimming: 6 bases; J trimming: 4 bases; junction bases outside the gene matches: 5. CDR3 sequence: CASRDDRGADTQYF. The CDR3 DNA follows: TGTGCCAGTAGAGACGACAGGGGGGCAGATACGCAGTATTTT.

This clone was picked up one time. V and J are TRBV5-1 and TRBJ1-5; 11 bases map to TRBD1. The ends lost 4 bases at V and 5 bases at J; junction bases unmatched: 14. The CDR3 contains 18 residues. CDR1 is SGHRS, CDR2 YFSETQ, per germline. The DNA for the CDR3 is TGCGCCAGCAGCGTCCTGATGTTTAAGGACAGGGGGCATCAGCCCCAGCATTTT. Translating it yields CASSVLMFKDRGHQPQHF.

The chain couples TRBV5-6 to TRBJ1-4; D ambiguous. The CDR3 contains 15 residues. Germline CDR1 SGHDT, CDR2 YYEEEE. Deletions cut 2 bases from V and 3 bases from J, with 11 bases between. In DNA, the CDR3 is TGTGCCAGCAGCTTTGGCTCTGCCCCTAATGAAAAACTGTTTTTT. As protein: CASSFGSAPNEKLFF.

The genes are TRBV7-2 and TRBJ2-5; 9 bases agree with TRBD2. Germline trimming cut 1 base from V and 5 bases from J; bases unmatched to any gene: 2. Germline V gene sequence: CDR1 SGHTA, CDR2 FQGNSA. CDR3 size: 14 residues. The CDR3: CASSLGSGGETQYF. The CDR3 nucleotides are TGTGCCAGCAGCTTAGGAAGCGGGGGGGAGACCCAGTACTTC. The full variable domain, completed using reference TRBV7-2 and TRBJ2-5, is GAGVSQSPSNKVTEKGKDVELRCDPISGHTALYWYRQSLGQGLEFLIYFQGNSAPDKSGLPSDRFSAERTGGSVSTLTIQRTQQEDSAVYLCASSLGSGGETQYFGPGTRLLVL.

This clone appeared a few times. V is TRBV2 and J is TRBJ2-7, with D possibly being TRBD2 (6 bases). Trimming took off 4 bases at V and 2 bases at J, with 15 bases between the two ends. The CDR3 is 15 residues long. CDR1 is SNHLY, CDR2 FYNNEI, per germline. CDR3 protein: CASSGVGGMTYEQYF. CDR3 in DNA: TGTGCCAGCAGTGGAGTGGGGGGTATGACCTACGAGCAGTACTTC.

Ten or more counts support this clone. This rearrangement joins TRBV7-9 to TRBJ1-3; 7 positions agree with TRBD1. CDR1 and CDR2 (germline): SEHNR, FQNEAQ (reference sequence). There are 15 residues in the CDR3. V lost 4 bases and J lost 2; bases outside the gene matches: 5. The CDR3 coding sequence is TGTGCCAGCAGCTCGAACACAGGGGCTGGAAACACCATATATTTT. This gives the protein CASSSNTGAGNTIYF.

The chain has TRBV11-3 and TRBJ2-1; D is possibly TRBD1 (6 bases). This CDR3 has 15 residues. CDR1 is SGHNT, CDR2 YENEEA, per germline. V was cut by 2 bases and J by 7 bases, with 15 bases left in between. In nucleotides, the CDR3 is TGTGCCAGCAGCTTAAACCCCCGCCAGGGGAATGAGCAGTTCTTC. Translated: CASSLNPRQGNEQFF.

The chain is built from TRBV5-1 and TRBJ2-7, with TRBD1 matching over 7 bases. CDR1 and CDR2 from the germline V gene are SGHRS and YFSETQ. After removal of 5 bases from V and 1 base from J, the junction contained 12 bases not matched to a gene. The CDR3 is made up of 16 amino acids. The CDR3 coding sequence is TGCGCCAGCAGGGGCCAGGGACAGCTACTTTCCTACGAGCAGTACTTC. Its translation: CASRGQGQLLSYEQYF.

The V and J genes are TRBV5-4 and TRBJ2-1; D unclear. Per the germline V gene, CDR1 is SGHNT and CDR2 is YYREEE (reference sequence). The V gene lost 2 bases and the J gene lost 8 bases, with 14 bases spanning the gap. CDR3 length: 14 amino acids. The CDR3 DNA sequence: TGTGCCAGCAGCTTTCTCGGCAGGTTGGATGAGCAGTTCTTC. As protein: CASSFLGRLDEQFF.

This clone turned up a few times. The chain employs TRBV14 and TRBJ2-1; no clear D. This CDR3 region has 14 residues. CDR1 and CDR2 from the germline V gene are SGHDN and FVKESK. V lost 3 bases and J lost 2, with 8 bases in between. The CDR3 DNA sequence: TGTGCCAGCAGCCACCCACTCACCTACAATGAGCAGTTCTTC. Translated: CASSHPLTYNEQFF.

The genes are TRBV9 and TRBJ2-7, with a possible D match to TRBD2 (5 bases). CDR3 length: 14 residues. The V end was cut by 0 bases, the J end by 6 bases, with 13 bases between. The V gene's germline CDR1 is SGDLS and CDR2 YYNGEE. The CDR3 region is CASSVAPGGSEQYF. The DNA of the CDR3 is TGTGCCAGCAGCGTAGCCCCTGGAGGAAGCGAGCAGTACTTC.

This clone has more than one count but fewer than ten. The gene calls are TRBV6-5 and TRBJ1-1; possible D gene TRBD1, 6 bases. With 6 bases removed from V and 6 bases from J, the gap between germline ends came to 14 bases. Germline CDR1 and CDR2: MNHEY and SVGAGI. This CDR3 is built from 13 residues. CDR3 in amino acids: CASRDGQRPEAFF. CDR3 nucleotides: TGTGCCAGCAGGGACGGACAGCGGCCTGAAGCTTTCTTT.

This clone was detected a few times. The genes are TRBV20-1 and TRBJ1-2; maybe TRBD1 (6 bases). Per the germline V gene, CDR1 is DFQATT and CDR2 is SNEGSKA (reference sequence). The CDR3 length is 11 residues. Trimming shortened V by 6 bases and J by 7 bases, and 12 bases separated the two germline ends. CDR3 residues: CSAKTGIGYTF. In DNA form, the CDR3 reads TGCAGTGCGAAAACAGGGATTGGCTACACCTTC.

CDR3 in amino acids: CSATLDYEQYF. In DNA form, the CDR3 reads TGCAGTGCTACTCTAGACTACGAGCAGTACTTC. The chain is built from TRBV20-1 and TRBJ2-7; D unresolved. The CDR3 covers 11 residues. V lost 4 bases and J lost 3, with 7 bases in between. CDR1 DFQATT and CDR2 SNEGSKA come from the germline V gene (reference sequence).

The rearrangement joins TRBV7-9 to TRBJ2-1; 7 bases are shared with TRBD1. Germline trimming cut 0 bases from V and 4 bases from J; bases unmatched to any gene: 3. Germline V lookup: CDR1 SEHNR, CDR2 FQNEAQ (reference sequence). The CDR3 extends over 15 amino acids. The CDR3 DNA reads TGTGCCAGCAGCTTAGCGGGACAGAAGTACAATGAGCAGTTCTTC. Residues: CASSLAGQKYNEQFF.

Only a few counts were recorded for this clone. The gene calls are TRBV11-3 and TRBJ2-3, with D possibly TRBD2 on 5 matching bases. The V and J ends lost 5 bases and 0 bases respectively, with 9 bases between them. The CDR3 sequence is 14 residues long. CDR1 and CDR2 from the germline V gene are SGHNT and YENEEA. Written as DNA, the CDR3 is TGTGCCAGCAGCGGAAGGACTAGCACAGATACGCAGTATTTT. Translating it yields CASSGRTSTDTQYF.

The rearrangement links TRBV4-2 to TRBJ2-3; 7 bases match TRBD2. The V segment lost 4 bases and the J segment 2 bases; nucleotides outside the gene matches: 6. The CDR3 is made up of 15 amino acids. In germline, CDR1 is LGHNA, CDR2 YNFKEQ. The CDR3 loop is CASSLGGGNTDTQYF. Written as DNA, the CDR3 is TGTGCCAGCAGCCTCGGCGGGGGAAACACAGATACGCAGTATTTT.

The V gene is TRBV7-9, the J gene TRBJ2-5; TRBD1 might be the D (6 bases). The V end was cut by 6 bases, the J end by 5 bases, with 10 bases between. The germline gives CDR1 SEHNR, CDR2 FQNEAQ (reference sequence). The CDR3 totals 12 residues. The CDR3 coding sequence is TGTGCCAGCAGAGACAGGCATGAGACCCAGTACTTC. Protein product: CASRDRHETQYF.

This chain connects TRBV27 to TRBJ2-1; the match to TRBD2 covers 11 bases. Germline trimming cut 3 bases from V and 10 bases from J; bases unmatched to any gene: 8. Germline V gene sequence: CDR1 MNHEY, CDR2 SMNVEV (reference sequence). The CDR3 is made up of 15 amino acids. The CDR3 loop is CASSFLSGGAWEQFF. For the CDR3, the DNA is TGTGCCAGCAGTTTCCTTAGCGGGGGGGCCTGGGAGCAGTTCTTC.

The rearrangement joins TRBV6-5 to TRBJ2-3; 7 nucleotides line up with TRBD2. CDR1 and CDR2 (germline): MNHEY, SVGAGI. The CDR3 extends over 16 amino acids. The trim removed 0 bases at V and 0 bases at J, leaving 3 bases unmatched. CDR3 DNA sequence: TGTGCCAGCAGTTACTCTCCTAGCGGTAGCACAGATACGCAGTATTTT. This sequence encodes CASSYSPSGSTDTQYF.

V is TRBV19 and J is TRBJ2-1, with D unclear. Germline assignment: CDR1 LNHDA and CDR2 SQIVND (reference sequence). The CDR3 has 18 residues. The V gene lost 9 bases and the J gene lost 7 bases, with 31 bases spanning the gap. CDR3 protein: CASSLEAATLMSLNEQFF. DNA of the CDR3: TGTGCCAGCTCACTCGAGGCAGCCACCCTTATGTCGCTGAATGAGCAGTTCTTC.

This CDR3 is CASSYPGYGYTF. As DNA, the CDR3 is TGTGCCAGCTCCTACCCGGGGTATGGCTACACCTTC. This chain connects TRBV12-3 or TRBV12-4 to TRBJ1-2; D not resolved. The CDR3 consists of 12 residues. Trimming shortened V by 8 bases and J by 5 bases, and 12 bases separated the two germline ends.